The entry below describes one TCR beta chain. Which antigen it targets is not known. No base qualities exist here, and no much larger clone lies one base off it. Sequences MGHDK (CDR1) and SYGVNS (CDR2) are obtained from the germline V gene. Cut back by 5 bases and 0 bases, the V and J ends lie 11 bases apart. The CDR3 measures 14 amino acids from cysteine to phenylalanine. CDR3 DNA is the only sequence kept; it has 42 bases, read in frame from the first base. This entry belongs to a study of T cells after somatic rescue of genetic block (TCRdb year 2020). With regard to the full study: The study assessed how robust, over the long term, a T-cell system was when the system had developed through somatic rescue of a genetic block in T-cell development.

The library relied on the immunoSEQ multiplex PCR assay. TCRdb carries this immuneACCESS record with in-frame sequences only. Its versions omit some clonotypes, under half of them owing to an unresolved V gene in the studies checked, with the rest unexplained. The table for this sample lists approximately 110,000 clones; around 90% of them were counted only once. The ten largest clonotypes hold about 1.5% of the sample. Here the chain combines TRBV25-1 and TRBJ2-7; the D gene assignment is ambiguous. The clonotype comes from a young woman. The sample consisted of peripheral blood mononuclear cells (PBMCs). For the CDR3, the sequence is CASSPPGGSYEQYF. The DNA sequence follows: TGTGCCAGCAGTCCCCCCGGCGGCTCCTACGAGCAGTACTTC.